This T cell receptor beta chain was captured in a study of cytomegalovirus exposure and HLA in healthy donors. Study context: HLA-typed donors were the source of tens of millions of unique TCRs, which an early data release held.

The PCR made use of 60 Vbeta and 13 Jbeta primers. Produced via immunoSEQ multiplex PCR; TCRdb's table is partial and in-frame only. The sample gives approximately 100,000 clones, around nine tenths of which show up once; 9.2% is in the top ten. Study results and caveats: The analysis excluded some indistinguishable V segments, including TRBV6-2 and TRBV6-3. Several of the most significant clusters were apparently associated with common viral pathogens in a later analysis.

Trimming shortened V by 5 bases and J by 3 bases, and 19 bases separated the two germline ends. The germline V gene has CDR1 WNHNN and CDR2 SYGVQD (reference sequence). This CDR3 is 17 amino acids long. This clone was observed a handful of times. Its antigen remains unidentified. This TCR came from a man in his thirties or forties in good health and CMV-seropositive. Sequenced input: PBMCs. This sequence joins TRBV10-1 and TRBJ2-2, with D tentatively TRBD2 (5 bases). The DNA for the CDR3 is TGCGCCAGCAGTCCCCAATACCCAGGACTCCACACCGGGGAGCTGTTTTTT. It specifies CASSPQYPGLHTGELFF.